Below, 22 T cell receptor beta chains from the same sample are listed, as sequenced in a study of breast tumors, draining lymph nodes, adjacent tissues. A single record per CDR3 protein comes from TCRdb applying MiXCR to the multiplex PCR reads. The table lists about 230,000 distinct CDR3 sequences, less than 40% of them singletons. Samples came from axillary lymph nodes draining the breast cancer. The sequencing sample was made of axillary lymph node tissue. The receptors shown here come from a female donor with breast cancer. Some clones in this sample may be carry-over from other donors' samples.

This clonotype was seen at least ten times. This chain's CDR3 is CSTNPTGQAKTRNEQYF. CDR3 DNA: TGCAGTACTAACCCCACCGGACAGGCTAAGACCCGCAACGAGCAGTACTTC. The chain uses TRBV20-1 and TRBJ2-7; 7 positions agree with TRBD1. This CDR3 spans 17 amino acids. V shed 8 bases and J 5 bases; nucleotides not matched to a gene: 24. The germline V gene has CDR1 DFQATT and CDR2 SNEGSKA (reference sequence).

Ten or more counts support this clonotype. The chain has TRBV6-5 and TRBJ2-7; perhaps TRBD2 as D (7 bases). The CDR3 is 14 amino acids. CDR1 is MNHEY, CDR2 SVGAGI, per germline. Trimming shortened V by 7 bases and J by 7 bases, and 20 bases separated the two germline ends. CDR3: CASINEWGGREQYF. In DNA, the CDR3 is TGTGCCAGCATTAACGAGTGGGGGGGCAGGGAGCAGTACTTC.

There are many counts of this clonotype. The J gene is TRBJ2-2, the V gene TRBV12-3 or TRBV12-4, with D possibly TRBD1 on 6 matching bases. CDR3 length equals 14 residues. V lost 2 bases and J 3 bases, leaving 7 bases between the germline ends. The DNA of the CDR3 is TGTGCCAGCAGTTTACAGGGGTACACCGGGGAGCTGTTTTTT. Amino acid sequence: CASSLQGYTGELFF.

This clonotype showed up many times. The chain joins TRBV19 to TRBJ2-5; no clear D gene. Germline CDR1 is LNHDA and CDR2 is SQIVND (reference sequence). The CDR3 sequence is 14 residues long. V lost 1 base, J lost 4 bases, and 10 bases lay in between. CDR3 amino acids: CASSIGGVRETQYF. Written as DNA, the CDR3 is TGTGCCAGTAGTATAGGTGGGGTACGAGAGACCCAGTACTTC.

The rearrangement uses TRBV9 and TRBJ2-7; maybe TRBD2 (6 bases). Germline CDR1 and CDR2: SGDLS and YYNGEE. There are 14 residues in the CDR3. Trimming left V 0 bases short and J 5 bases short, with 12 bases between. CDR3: CASSVGGRRDEQYF. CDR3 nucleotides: TGTGCCAGCAGCGTAGGGGGGAGGCGCGACGAGCAGTACTTC.

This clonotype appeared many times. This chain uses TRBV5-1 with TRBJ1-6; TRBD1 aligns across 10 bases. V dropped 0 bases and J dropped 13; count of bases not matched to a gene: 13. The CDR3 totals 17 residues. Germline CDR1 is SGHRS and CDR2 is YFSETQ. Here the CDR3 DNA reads TGCGCCAGCAGCTTGGGTCGCCGGGGGACAGGGGCATATCCCCTCCACTTT. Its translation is CASSLGRRGTGAYPLHF.

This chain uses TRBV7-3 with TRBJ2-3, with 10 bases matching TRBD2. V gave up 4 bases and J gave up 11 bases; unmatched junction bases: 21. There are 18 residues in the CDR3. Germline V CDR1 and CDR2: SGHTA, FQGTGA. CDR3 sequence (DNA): TGTGCCAGCAGCTCCCGCGCTAGCGGGGGAATACTGAGGGATGAGCAGTATTTT. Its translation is CASSSRASGGILRDEQYF.

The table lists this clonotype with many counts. CDR3 sequence (DNA): TGCAGCGTTCTGGGGTACCAGAACACCGGGGAGCTGTTTTTT. Its protein is CSVLGYQNTGELFF. The rearrangement joins TRBV29-1 to TRBJ2-2; the D is unclear. CDR3 size: 14 residues. V was trimmed by 5 bases and J by 1 base, leaving 11 bases between them. Per the germline V gene, CDR1 is SQVTM and CDR2 is ANQGSEA.

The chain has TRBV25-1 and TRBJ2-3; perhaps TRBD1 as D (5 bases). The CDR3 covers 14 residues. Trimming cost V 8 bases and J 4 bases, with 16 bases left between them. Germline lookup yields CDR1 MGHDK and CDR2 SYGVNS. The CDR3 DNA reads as TGTGCCAGCGTTGAGCTCAGGGTATCAGATACGCAGTATTTT. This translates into CASVELRVSDTQYF.

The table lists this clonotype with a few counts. CDR3: CSAEGHREDQAFF. CDR3 in DNA: TGCAGCGCCGAAGGACACAGGGAGGATCAAGCTTTCTTT. The rearrangement links TRBV29-1 to TRBJ1-1, with a possible D match to TRBD1 (6 bases). Germline V gene sequence: CDR1 SQVTM, CDR2 ANQGSEA. There are 13 residues in the CDR3. V lost 7 bases to trimming and J lost 9 bases, with 21 bases between them.

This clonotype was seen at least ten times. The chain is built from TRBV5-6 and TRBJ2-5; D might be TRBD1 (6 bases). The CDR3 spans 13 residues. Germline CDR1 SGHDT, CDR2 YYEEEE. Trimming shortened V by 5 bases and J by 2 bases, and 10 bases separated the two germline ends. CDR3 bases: TGTGCCAGCAGTCGGGGACAACAAGAGACCCAGTACTTC. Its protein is CASSRGQQETQYF.

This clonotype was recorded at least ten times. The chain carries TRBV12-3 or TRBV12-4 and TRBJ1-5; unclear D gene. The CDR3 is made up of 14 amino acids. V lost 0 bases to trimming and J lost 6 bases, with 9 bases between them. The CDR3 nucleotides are TGTGCCAGCAGTTTAGCCACGCGGTTTCAGCCCCAGCATTTT. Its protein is CASSLATRFQPQHF.

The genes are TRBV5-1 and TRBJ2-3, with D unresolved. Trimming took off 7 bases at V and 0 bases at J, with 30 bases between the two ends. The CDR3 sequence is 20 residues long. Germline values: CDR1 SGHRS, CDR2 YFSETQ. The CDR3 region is CASSPNAPARLSPSTDTQYF. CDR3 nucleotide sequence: TGCGCCAGCTCCCCTAATGCTCCAGCTCGACTGTCCCCAAGCACAGATACGCAGTATTTT.

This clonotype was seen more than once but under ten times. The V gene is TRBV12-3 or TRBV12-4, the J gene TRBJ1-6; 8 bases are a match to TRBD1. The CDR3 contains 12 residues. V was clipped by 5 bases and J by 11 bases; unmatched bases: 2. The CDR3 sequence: CASSRQGTPLHF. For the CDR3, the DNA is TGTGCCAGCAGTAGACAGGGGACACCCCTCCACTTT.

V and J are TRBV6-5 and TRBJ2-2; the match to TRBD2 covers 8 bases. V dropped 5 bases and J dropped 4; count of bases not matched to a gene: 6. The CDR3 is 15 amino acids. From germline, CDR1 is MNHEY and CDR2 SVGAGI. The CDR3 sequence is CASSQPSGSTGELFF. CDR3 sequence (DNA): TGTGCCAGCAGTCAGCCCAGCGGGAGCACCGGGGAGCTGTTTTTT.

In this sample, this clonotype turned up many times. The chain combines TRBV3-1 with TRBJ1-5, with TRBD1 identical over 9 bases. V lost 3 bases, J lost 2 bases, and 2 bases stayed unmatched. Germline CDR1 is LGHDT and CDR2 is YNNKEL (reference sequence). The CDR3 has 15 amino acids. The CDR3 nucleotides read TGTGCCAGCAGCCACGGGACAGGGCGCAATCAGCCCCAGCATTTT. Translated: CASSHGTGRNQPQHF.

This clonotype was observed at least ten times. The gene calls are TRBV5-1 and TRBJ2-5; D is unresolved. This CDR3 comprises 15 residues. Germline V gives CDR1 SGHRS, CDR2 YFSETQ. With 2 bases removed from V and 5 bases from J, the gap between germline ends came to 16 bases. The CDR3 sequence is CASSFRYGPGETQYF. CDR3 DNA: TGCGCCAGCAGCTTTCGGTATGGGCCCGGGGAGACCCAGTACTTC. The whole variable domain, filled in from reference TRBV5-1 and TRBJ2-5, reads KAGVTQTPRYLIKTRGQQVTLSCSPISGHRSVSWYQQTPGQGLQFLFEYFSETQRNKGNFPGRFSGRQFSNSRSEMNVSTLELGDSALYLCASSFRYGPGETQYFGPGTRLLVL.

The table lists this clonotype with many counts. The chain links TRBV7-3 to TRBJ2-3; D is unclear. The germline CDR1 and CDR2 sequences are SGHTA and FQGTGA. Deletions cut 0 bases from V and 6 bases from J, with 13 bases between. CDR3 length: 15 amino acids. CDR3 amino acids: CASSLTKGPIDTQYF. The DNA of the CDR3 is TGTGCCAGCAGCTTAACGAAAGGACCGATCGATACGCAGTATTTT.

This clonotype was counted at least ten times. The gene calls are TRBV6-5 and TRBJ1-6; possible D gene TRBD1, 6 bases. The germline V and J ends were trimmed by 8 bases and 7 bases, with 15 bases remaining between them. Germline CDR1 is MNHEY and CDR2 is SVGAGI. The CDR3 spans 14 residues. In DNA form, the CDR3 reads TGTGCCAGCCCTAAGGACAGCGTAAATTCACCCCTCCACTTT. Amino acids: CASPKDSVNSPLHF.

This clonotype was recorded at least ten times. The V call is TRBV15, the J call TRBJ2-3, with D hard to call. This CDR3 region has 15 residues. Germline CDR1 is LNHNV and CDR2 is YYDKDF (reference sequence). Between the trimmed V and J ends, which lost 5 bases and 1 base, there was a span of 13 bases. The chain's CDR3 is CATSVSPRGTDTQYF. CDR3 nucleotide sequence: TGTGCCACCAGCGTTTCACCCCGGGGCACAGATACGCAGTATTTT.

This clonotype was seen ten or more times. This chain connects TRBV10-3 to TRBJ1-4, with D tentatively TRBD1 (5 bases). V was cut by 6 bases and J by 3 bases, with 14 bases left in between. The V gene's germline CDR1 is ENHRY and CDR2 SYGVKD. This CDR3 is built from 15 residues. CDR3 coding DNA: TGTGCCATCAGCGCTCGGGACGGAGCTAATGAAAAACTGTTTTTT. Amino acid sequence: CAISARDGANEKLFF.

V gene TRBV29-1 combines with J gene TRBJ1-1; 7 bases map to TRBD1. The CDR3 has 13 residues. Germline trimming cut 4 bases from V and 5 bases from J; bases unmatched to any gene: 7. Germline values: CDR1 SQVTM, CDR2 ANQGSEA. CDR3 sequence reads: CSVGEWGQTEAFF. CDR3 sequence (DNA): TGCAGCGTTGGGGAATGGGGACAGACTGAAGCTTTCTTT.